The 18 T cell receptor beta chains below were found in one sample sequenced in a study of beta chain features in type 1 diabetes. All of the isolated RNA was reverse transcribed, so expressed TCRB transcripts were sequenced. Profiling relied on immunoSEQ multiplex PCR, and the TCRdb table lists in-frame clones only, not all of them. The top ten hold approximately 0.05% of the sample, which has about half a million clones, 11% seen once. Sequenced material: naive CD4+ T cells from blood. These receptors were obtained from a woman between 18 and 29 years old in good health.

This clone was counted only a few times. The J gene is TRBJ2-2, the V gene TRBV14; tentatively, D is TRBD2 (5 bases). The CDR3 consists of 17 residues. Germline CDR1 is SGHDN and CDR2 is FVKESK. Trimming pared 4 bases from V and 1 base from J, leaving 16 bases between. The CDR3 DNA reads TGTGCCAGCAGCCCACTTCGGGGAGCCGTGAACACCGGGGAGCTGTTTTTT. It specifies CASSPLRGAVNTGELFF.

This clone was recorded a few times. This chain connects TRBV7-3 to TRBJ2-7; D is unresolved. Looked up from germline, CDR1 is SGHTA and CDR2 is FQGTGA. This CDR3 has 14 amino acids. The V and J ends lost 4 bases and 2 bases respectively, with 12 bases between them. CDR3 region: CASSSAGPPYEQYF. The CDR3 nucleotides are TGTGCCAGCAGCTCGGCCGGGCCCCCCTACGAGCAGTACTTC.

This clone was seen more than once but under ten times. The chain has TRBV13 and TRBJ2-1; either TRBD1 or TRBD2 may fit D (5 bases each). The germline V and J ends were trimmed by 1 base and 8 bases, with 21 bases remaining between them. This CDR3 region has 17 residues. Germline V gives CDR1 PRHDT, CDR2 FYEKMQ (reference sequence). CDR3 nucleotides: TGTGCCAGCAGCTTAGCCTCAGGGACGCAGGTTTTAGATGAGCAGTTCTTC. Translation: CASSLASGTQVLDEQFF. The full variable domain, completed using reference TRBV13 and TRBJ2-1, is AAGVIQSPRHLIKEKRETATLKCYPIPRHDTVYWYQQGPGQDPQFLISFYEKMQSDKGSIPDRFSAQQFSDYHSELNMSSLELGDSALYFCASSLASGTQVLDEQFFGPGTRLTVL.

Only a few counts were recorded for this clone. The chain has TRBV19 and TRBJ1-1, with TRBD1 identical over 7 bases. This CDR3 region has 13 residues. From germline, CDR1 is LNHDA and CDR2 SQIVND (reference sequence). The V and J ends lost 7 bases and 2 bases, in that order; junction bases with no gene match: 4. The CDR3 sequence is CASTRTGNTEAFF. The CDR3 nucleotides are TGTGCCAGTACCAGGACAGGTAACACTGAAGCTTTCTTT. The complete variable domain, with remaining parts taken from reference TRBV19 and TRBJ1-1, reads DGGITQSPKYLFRKEGQNVTLSCEQNLNHDAMYWYRQDPGQGLRLIYYSQIVNDFQKGDIAEGYSVSREKKESFPLTVTSAQKNPTAFYLCASTRTGNTEAFFGQGTRLTVV.

CDR3 nucleotide sequence: TGTGCCAGCAGTTTAGGGGGCGAAGCTTTCTTT. It translates to CASSLGGEAFF. This rearrangement joins TRBV6-5 to TRBJ1-1, with 7 nucleotides matching TRBD1. V shed 4 bases, J shed 8 bases, and the junction held 1 base outside the gene matches. This CDR3 is built from 11 residues. Germline V gene data show CDR1 as MNHEY and CDR2 as SVGAGI.

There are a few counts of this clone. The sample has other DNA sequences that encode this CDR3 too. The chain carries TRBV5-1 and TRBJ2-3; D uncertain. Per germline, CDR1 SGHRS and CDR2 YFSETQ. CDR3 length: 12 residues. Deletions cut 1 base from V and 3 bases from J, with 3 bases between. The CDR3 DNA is TGCGCCAGCAGCTTGCTTACAGATACGCAGTATTTT. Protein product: CASSLLTDTQYF. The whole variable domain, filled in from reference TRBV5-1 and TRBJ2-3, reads KAGVTQTPRYLIKTRGQQVTLSCSPISGHRSVSWYQQTPGQGLQFLFEYFSETQRNKGNFPGRFSGRQFSNSRSEMNVSTLELGDSALYLCASSLLTDTQYFGPGTRLTVL.

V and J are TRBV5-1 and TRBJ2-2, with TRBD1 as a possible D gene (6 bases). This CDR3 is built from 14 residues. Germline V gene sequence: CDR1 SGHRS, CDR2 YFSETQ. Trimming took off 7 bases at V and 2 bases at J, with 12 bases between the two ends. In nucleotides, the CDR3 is TGCGCCAGCGGAGCACAGGGCAACACCGGGGAGCTGTTTTTT. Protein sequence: CASGAQGNTGELFF.

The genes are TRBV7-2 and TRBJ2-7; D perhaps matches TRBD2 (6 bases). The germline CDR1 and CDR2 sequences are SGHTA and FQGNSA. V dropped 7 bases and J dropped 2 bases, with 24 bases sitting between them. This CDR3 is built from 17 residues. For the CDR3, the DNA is TGTGCCAGCACCCGTGTAGGAGGGGAGACTTCGACCTACGAGCAGTACTTC. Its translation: CASTRVGGETSTYEQYF.

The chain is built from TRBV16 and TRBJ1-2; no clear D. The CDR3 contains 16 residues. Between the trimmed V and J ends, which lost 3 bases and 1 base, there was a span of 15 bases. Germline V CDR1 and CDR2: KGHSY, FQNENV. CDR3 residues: CASSHRPGEGNYGYTF. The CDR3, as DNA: TGTGCCAGCAGCCATCGACCCGGGGAAGGTAACTATGGCTACACCTTC. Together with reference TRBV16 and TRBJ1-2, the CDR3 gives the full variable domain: GEEVAQTPKHLVRGEGQKAKLYCAPIKGHSYVFWYQQVLKNEFKFLISFQNENVFDETGMPKERFSAKCLPNSPCSLEIQATKLEDSAVYFCASSHRPGEGNYGYTFGSGTRLTVV.

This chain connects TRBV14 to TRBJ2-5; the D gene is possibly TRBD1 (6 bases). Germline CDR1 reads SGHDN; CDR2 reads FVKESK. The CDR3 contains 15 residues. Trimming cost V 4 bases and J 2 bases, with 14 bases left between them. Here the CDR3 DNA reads TGTGCCAGCAGCCCAAGTGGGGGCTTTCAAGAGACCCAGTACTTC. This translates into CASSPSGGFQETQYF. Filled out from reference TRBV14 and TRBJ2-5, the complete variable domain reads EAGVTQFPSHSVIEKGQTVTLRCDPISGHDNLYWYRRVMGKEIKFLLHFVKESKQDESGMPNNRFLAERTGGTYSTLKVQPAELEDSGVYFCASSPSGGFQETQYFGPGTRLLVL.

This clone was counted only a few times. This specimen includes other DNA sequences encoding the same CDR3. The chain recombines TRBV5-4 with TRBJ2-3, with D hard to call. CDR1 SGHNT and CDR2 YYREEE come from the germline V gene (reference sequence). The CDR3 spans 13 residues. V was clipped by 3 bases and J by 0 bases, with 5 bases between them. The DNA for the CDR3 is TGTGCCAGCAGCTCGGATAGCACAGATACGCAGTATTTT. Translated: CASSSDSTDTQYF.

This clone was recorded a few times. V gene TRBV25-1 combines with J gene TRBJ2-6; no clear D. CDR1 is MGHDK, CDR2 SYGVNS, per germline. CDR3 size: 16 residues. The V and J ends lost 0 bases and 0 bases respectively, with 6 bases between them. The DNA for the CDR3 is TGTGCCAGCAGTGAATATCTGAGCTCTGGGGCCAACGTCCTGACTTTC. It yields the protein CASSEYLSSGANVLTF.

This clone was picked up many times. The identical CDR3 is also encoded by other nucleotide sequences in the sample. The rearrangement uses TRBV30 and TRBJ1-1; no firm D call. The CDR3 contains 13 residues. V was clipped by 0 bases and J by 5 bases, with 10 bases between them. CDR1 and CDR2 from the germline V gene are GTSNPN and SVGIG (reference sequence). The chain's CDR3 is CAWSVGLATEAFF. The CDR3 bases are TGTGCCTGGAGTGTAGGTTTGGCTACTGAAGCTTTCTTT.

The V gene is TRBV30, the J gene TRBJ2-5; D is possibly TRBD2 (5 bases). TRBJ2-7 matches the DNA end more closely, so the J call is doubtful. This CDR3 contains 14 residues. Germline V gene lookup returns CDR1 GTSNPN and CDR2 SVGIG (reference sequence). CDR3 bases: TGTGCCTGGAACCTGGAGGCGGTATCCTACGAGCAGTACTTC. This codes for CAWNLEAVSYEQYF.

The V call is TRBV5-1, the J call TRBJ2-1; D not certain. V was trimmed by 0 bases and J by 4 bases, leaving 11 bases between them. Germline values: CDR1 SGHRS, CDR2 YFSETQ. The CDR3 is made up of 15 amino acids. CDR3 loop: CASSLAGADYNEQFF. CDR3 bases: TGCGCCAGCAGCTTGGCGGGCGCGGATTACAATGAGCAGTTCTTC.

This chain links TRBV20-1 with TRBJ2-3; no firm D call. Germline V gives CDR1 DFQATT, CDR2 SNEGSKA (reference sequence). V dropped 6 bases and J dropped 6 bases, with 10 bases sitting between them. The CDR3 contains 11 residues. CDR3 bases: TGCAGTGCCCTCGTGGGGGATACGCAGTATTTT. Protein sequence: CSALVGDTQYF.

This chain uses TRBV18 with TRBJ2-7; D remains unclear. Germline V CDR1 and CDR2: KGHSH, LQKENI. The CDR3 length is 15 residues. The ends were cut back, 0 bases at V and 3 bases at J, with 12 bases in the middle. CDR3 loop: CASSPPPQGHYEQYF. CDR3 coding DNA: TGTGCCAGCTCACCACCCCCCCAAGGGCACTACGAGCAGTACTTC.

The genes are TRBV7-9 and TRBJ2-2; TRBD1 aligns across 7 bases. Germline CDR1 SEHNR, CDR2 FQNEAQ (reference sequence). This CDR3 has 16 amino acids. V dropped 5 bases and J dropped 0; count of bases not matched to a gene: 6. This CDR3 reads CASSPPGQPNTGELFF. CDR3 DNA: TGTGCCAGCAGCCCACCGGGACAGCCGAACACCGGGGAGCTGTTTTTT. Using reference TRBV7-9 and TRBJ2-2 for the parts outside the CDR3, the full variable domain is DTGVSQNPRHKITKRGQNVTFRCDPISEHNRLYWYRQTLGQGPEFLTYFQNEAQLEKSRLLSDRFSAERPKGSFSTLEIQRTEQGDSAMYLCASSPPGQPNTGELFFGEGSRLTVL.